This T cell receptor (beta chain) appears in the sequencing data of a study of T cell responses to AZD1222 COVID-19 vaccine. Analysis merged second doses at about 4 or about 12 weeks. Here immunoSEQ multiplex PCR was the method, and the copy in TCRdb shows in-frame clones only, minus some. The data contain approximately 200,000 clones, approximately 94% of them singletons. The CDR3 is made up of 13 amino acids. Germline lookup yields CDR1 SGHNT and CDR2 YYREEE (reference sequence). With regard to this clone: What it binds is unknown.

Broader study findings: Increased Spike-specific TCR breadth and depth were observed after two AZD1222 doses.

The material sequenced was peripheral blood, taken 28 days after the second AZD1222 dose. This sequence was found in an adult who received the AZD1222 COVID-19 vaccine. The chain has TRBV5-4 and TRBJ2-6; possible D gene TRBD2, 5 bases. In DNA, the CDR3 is TGTAGCGGCGCCCGCTCTGGGGCCAACGTCCTGACTTTC. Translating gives CSGARSGANVLTF. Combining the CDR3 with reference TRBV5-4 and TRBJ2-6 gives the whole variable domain ETGVTQSPTHLIKTRGQQVTLRCSSQSGHNTVSWYQQALGQGPQFIFQYYREEENGRGNFPPRFSGLQFPNYSSELNVNALELDDSALYLCSGARSGANVLTFGAGSRLTVL.